What follows are 2 T cell receptor beta chains derived from one specimen sequenced in a study of blood T cells in healthy people across ages. A second PCR, run for about 6 to 11 cycles, used a sample-barcoded 5' primer plus a J-beta primer mix. One entry per CDR3 protein, called by TCRdb with MiXCR from the 5' RACE reads. The data hold about 1.6 million distinct CDR3 sequences, with roughly 32% observed a single time. The sequencing sample was made of blood. All receptors derive from a woman in her 30s in good health.

The rearrangement joins TRBV20-1 to TRBJ1-1; weak D call: TRBD1 (5 bases). Per the germline V gene, CDR1 is DFQATT and CDR2 is SNEGSKA (reference sequence). This CDR3 is built from 13 residues. Trimming removed 3 bases from V and 5 bases from J, with 13 bases in between. The CDR3 sequence is CSARAGIGTEAFF. The CDR3 region has the DNA TGCAGTGCTAGGGCAGGGATTGGGACTGAAGCTTTCTTT.

CDR3 loop: CASSAAGGPAEETQYF. The CDR3 DNA is TGCGCCAGCAGCGCCGCAGGGGGGCCGGCAGAAGAGACCCAGTACTTC. The rearrangement joins TRBV5-1 to TRBJ2-5, with D possibly being TRBD1 (7 bases). This CDR3 is built from 16 residues. Trimming left V 4 bases short and J 3 bases short, with 19 bases between. Germline CDR1 SGHRS, CDR2 YFSETQ.